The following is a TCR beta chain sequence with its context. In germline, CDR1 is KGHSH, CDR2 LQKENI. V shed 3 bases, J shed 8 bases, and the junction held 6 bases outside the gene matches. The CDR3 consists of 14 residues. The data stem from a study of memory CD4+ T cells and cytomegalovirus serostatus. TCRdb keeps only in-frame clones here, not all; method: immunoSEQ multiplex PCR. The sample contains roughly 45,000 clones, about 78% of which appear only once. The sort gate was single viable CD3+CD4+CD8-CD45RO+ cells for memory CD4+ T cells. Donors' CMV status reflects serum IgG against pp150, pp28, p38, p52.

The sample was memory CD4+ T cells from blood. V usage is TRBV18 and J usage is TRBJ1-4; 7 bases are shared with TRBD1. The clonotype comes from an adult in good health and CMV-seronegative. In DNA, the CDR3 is TGTGCCAGCTCACCCGGACAGGTGGAAGAAAAACTGTTTTTT. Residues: CASSPGQVEEKLFF.